This T cell receptor (beta chain) is drawn from a study of T-cell reconstitution after alpha-beta-depleted transplantation in children. General study results and limits: At around two months after transplant, the alpha-beta T cells were reportedly derived from several hundred expanded clones that came from non-depleted graft cells.

TCRbeta library construction was performed incorporating unique molecular identifiers. MiXCR, run by TCRdb on the PCR reads, gives a single entry per CDR3 protein. Among fewer than 350,000 distinct CDR3 sequences listed, about 9.9% were seen once. With V trimmed by 8 bases and J by 0 bases, 9 bases remained unmatched. Germline CDR1 reads GTSNPN; CDR2 reads SVGIG (reference sequence). This CDR3 comprises 15 residues. Turning to this clonotype: The antigen remains unidentified.

The origin of this receptor is a male patient between 2 and 15 years old who had a stem cell transplant for chronic granulomatous disease, so the T cells may come from the graft donor. The chain uses TRBV30 and TRBJ1-1, with 10 bases identical to TRBD1. This sample comprised peripheral blood, obtained 180 days after TCRalphabeta/CD19-depleted stem cell transplant. CDR3 nucleotides: TGTGCCGGGGACAGGGGACTCCTCATGAACACTGAAGCTTTCTTT. Protein: CAGDRGLLMNTEAFF.